Following are 28 T cell receptor beta chains from one sample sequenced in a study of technical replicates of blood from a handful of donors. The protocol was immunoSEQ multiplex PCR, while the TCRdb copy is restricted to in-frame clones and leaves out a portion. The sample shows fewer than 95,000 clones, just under 95% of them seen only once. Sequenced material: T cells isolated from PBMCs. These receptors all come from a human donor in good health.

V usage is TRBV27 and J usage is TRBJ2-1; 7 positions match TRBD2. The length of the CDR3 is 14 residues. Germline-derived CDR1 and CDR2 are MNHEY and SMNVEV (reference sequence). Germline trimming cut 5 bases from V and 6 bases from J; bases unmatched to any gene: 7. Here the CDR3 DNA reads TGTGCCAGCAGTCCCCCGGGACTACGCAATGAGCAGTTCTTC. Its translation: CASSPPGLRNEQFF.

The CDR3 bases are TGTGCCAGCAGCTTTAGGACCCAGGGGGCAGGGTACGAGCAGTACTTC. It yields the protein CASSFRTQGAGYEQYF. V is TRBV7-9 and J is TRBJ2-7; 8 nucleotides agree with TRBD1. The V gene's germline CDR1 is SEHNR and CDR2 FQNEAQ (reference sequence). The CDR3 consists of 16 residues. V lost 3 bases to trimming and J lost 4 bases; unmatched junction nucleotides: 11. The full variable domain, its missing parts supplied by reference TRBV7-9 and TRBJ2-7, is DTGVSQNPRHKITKRGQNVTFRCDPISEHNRLYWYRQTLGQGPEFLTYFQNEAQLEKSRLLSDRFSAERPKGSFSTLEIQRTEQGDSAMYLCASSFRTQGAGYEQYFGPGTRLTVT.

The rearrangement uses TRBV5-1 and TRBJ2-1, with unresolved D. Germline CDR1 SGHRS, CDR2 YFSETQ. The V end lost 1 base, the J end lost 5 bases, and 7 bases lay between the germline ends. The CDR3 consists of 13 residues. CDR3 sequence reads: CASSLYVDNEQFF. The CDR3 coding sequence is TGCGCCAGCAGCTTGTACGTAGACAATGAGCAGTTCTTC.

The chain carries TRBV6-5 and TRBJ1-5; 8 bases agree with TRBD1. The V and J ends lost 0 bases and 5 bases, in that order; junction bases with no gene match: 0. CDR1 is MNHEY and CDR2 is SVGAGI in the germline V gene. The CDR3 is 14 residues long. The CDR3 coding sequence is TGTGCCAGCAGTTACTCGACAGGGGATCAGCCCCAGCATTTT. It yields the protein CASSYSTGDQPQHF.

The gene calls are TRBV18 and TRBJ2-3; the match to TRBD1 covers 8 bases. V lost 6 bases, J lost 4 bases, and 3 bases stayed unmatched. Per the germline V gene, CDR1 is KGHSH and CDR2 is LQKENI. This CDR3 contains 13 residues. The CDR3 nucleotides are TGTGCCAGCTCCCCGGACAGGGCAGATACGCAGTATTTT. Translation: CASSPDRADTQYF.

The chain couples TRBV18 to TRBJ2-7; D gene unclear. CDR1 is KGHSH and CDR2 is LQKENI in the germline V gene. This CDR3 region has 13 residues. Trimming left V 0 bases short and J 4 bases short, with 7 bases between. The CDR3 region is CASSPPSGYEQYF. The CDR3 DNA sequence: TGTGCCAGCTCACCACCCTCGGGTTACGAGCAGTACTTC.

The chain couples TRBV6-6 to TRBJ1-5, with a tentative D call TRBD1 (5 bases). Germline loops: CDR1 MNHNY, CDR2 SVGAGI (reference sequence). Trimming cost V 2 bases and J 1 base, with 9 bases left between them. The CDR3 has 15 amino acids. The CDR3 DNA follows: TGTGCCAGCAGTTACGGGGGGTCGAGCAATCAGCCCCAGCATTTT. Encoded protein: CASSYGGSSNQPQHF.

This clone occurred many times. The V and J genes are TRBV29-1 and TRBJ1-1; TRBD1 aligns across 7 bases. Germline trimming cut 6 bases from V and 0 bases from J; bases unmatched to any gene: 4. Germline V gene data show CDR1 as SQVTM and CDR2 as ANQGSEA. There are 13 residues in the CDR3. CDR3: CSVEQGLNTEAFF. The CDR3 nucleotides read TGCAGCGTGGAACAGGGGTTGAACACTGAAGCTTTCTTT.

V is TRBV2 and J is TRBJ2-2, with D tentatively TRBD2 (7 bases). CDR1 and CDR2 from the germline V gene are SNHLY and FYNNEI. This CDR3 contains 15 residues. Trimming removed 6 bases at V and 5 bases at J, with 16 bases between. The CDR3 here is CASRSRGGGTGELFF. CDR3 nucleotide sequence: TGTGCCAGCAGATCAAGGGGAGGGGGAACCGGGGAGCTGTTTTTT.

This chain connects TRBV19 to TRBJ1-5, with TRBD1 matching 7 bases. V lost 8 bases to trimming and J lost 6 bases; unmatched junction nucleotides: 16. Germline CDR1 and CDR2: LNHDA and SQIVND (reference sequence). The CDR3 extends over 16 amino acids. The CDR3 region has the DNA TGTGCCAGTGGGGACAGAACTGAAACCTGGGGTCAGCCCCAGCATTTT. It encodes CASGDRTETWGQPQHF.

CDR3 sequence: CASGLGRVRYYGYTF. Here the CDR3 DNA reads TGTGCTAGTGGTTTGGGCAGGGTTAGATACTATGGCTACACCTTC. The V gene is TRBV12-5, the J gene TRBJ1-2; tentative D call: TRBD1 (5 bases). The CDR3 has 15 residues. V shed 1 base and J shed 3 bases, with 12 bases lying between them. Germline CDR1 is LGHNT and CDR2 is FRNRAP.

This rearrangement joins TRBV9 to TRBJ2-2; the D gene is possibly TRBD2 (6 bases). The CDR3 is 14 amino acids. Trimming removed 0 bases at V and 5 bases at J, with 8 bases between. Germline V gene data show CDR1 as SGDLS and CDR2 as YYNGEE. The CDR3 loop reads CASSVGLATGELFF. As DNA, the CDR3 is TGTGCCAGCAGCGTAGGCCTAGCGACCGGGGAGCTGTTTTTT.

V gene TRBV7-9 combines with J gene TRBJ2-7, with 9 bases that match TRBD2. CDR1 is SEHNR and CDR2 is FQNEAQ in the germline V gene (reference sequence). J was trimmed by 4 bases and V by 1 base; bases with no gene match: 5. The CDR3 contains 15 residues. The CDR3 region has the DNA TGTGCCAGCAGCTTAGGATTGGCGGGGGGGTACGAGCAGTACTTC. This encodes CASSLGLAGGYEQYF.

J is TRBJ2-7 and V is TRBV5-1, with D possibly TRBD2 on 5 matching bases. Germline CDR1 SGHRS, CDR2 YFSETQ. The CDR3 has 15 amino acids. Trimming took 5 bases from V and 5 from J, leaving 20 bases between them. The CDR3 is CASRQPLASPDEQYF. CDR3 nucleotide sequence: TGCGCCAGCAGACAACCCTTGGCTAGCCCAGACGAGCAGTACTTC.

As for this clone: Other DNA sequences within the sample encode an identical CDR3. This chain connects TRBV20-1 to TRBJ2-7; possible D gene TRBD2, 5 bases. CDR3 length: 11 amino acids. CDR1 is DFQATT, CDR2 SNEGSKA, per germline (reference sequence). Deletions cut 0 bases from V and 9 bases from J, with 9 bases between. Here the CDR3 reads CSARDGRGQYF. The CDR3 DNA is TGCAGTGCTAGAGATGGCCGGGGGCAGTACTTC.

The chain uses TRBV5-1 and TRBJ2-3, with TRBD2 identical over 9 bases. Germline loops: CDR1 SGHRS, CDR2 YFSETQ. The length of the CDR3 is 19 residues. V was pared by 4 bases and J by 2 bases, with 17 bases of the junction left unmatched. DNA for the CDR3: TGCGCCAGCAGCATAATAGCGGGAGTGTTCACAGAAGACACAGATACGCAGTATTTT. This gives the protein CASSIIAGVFTEDTDTQYF.

V usage is TRBV7-8 and J usage is TRBJ1-1, with 8 bases matching TRBD1. J lost 1 base, V lost 4 bases, and 5 bases had no gene match. Germline CDR1 is SGHVS and CDR2 is FQNEAQ. CDR3 length: 15 amino acids. CDR3 loop: CASSSGTGQNTEAFF. The CDR3 coding sequence is TGTGCCAGCAGCTCAGGGACAGGCCAGAACACTGAAGCTTTCTTT.

The V and J genes are TRBV6-1 and TRBJ2-5; 7 bases match TRBD1. CDR1 and CDR2 (germline): MNHNS, SASEGT. V trimming: 10 bases; J trimming: 4 bases; junction bases outside the gene matches: 9. The CDR3 runs 13 residues. CDR3 in amino acids: CATSQGVRETQYF. CDR3 sequence (DNA): TGTGCCACGTCTCAGGGGGTCAGAGAGACCCAGTACTTC.

The chain links TRBV5-1 to TRBJ1-1; the D gene is possibly TRBD1 (5 bases). Trimming took off 1 base at V and 6 bases at J, with 13 bases between the two ends. Germline CDR1 SGHRS, CDR2 YFSETQ. The CDR3 contains 14 residues. This CDR3 reads CASSLRGGVPEAFF. The CDR3 DNA is TGCGCCAGCAGCTTGCGGGGGGGGGTTCCTGAAGCTTTCTTT.

This clone has only one observation. The V call is TRBV5-1, the J call TRBJ2-3; 7 bases are shared with TRBD1. The CDR3 is 16 amino acids. The trim removed 4 bases at V and 4 bases at J, leaving 12 bases unmatched. The germline V gene has CDR1 SGHRS and CDR2 YFSETQ. CDR3 DNA sequence: TGCGCCAGCAGCCTCGCCCTAGGGGGCGCCTCAGATACGCAGTATTTT. This gives the protein CASSLALGGASDTQYF.

The V call is TRBV11-2, the J call TRBJ2-3, with 8 bases aligning to TRBD1. V was clipped by 11 bases and J by 3 bases; unmatched bases: 7. The CDR3 is 13 amino acids. Germline values: CDR1 SGHAT, CDR2 FQNNGV. The CDR3 is CALAGGATDTQYF. CDR3 bases: TGTGCCTTGGCAGGGGGCGCGACAGATACGCAGTATTTT.

The rearrangement joins TRBV9 to TRBJ2-7, with 7 bases aligning to TRBD1. The CDR3 has 15 residues. Germline V gene sequence: CDR1 SGDLS, CDR2 YYNGEE. The trim removed 0 bases at V and 5 bases at J, leaving 8 bases unmatched. Written as DNA, the CDR3 is TGTGCCAGCAGCGTAGTAGGGGGCCAGGGGGACGAGCAGTACTTC. Residues: CASSVVGGQGDEQYF. The full variable domain, in which reference TRBV9 and TRBJ2-7 provide the parts outside the CDR3, is DSGVTQTPKHLITATGQRVTLRCSPRSGDLSVYWYQQSLDQGLQFLIQYYNGEERAKGNILERFSAQQFPDLHSELNLSSLELGDSALYFCASSVVGGQGDEQYFGPGTRLTVT.

The V call is TRBV9, the J call TRBJ2-3; TRBD2 agrees at 9 bases. Per the germline V gene, CDR1 is SGDLS and CDR2 is YYNGEE. The CDR3 has 18 amino acids. V was clipped by 0 bases and J by 0 bases; unmatched bases: 8. The CDR3 sequence is CASSVDVLAGFSTDTQYF. CDR3 DNA: TGTGCCAGCAGCGTAGACGTCCTAGCGGGGTTTAGCACAGATACGCAGTATTTT.

The chain links TRBV11-2 to TRBJ1-1, with D unresolved. The CDR3 has 16 residues. Germline assignment: CDR1 SGHAT and CDR2 FQNNGV. Trimming pared 0 bases from V and 3 bases from J, leaving 14 bases between. CDR3 loop: CASSLEIAGRDTEAFF. The CDR3 DNA is TGTGCCAGCAGCTTAGAAATTGCGGGGAGGGACACTGAAGCTTTCTTT.

The chain has TRBV7-6 and TRBJ2-5, with TRBD1 identical over 9 bases. V shed 5 bases and J 2 bases; nucleotides not matched to a gene: 9. Germline CDR1 SGHVS, CDR2 FNYEAQ. This CDR3 region has 16 residues. CDR3: CASSAGTGSRQETQYF. CDR3 sequence (DNA): TGTGCCAGCAGCGCCGGGACAGGGAGTAGGCAAGAGACCCAGTACTTC.

The V and J genes are TRBV23-1 and TRBJ1-1; TRBD1 agrees at 9 bases. TRBV23-1 is an ORF, with its function uncertain. With V trimmed by 0 bases and J by 5 bases, 19 bases remained unmatched. This CDR3 has 20 amino acids. The CDR3 sequence is CASSQSTWRDRECLVTEAFF. The CDR3 coding sequence is TGCGCCAGCAGTCAATCCACATGGAGGGACAGGGAATGTCTGGTGACTGAAGCTTTCTTT.

V and J are TRBV7-9 and TRBJ2-7; tentatively, D is TRBD2 (6 bases). Germline V CDR1 and CDR2: SEHNR, FQNEAQ (reference sequence). The CDR3 spans 16 residues. V was cut by 3 bases and J by 2 bases, with 17 bases left in between. CDR3 residues: CASSLRGGTFAYEQYF. The CDR3 region has the DNA TGTGCCAGCAGCTTGAGGGGCGGGACCTTCGCCTACGAGCAGTACTTC.

This chain joins TRBV7-2 and TRBJ1-1, with D tentatively TRBD1 (6 bases). Germline lookup yields CDR1 SGHTA and CDR2 FQGNSA. This CDR3 contains 14 residues. Trimming took off 2 bases at V and 10 bases at J, with 17 bases between the two ends. The CDR3 DNA sequence: TGTGCCAGCAGCTTAAACCAGGGGCCACGGGCAGCTTTCTTT. Its translation is CASSLNQGPRAAFF.